The clone carrying this TCR beta chain has only one observation. The CDR3 loop spans 15 amino acids. The V end lost 3 bases, the J end lost 3 bases, and 12 bases lay between the germline ends. Germline assignment: CDR1 LNHDA and CDR2 SQIVND (reference sequence). Sequencing used immunoSEQ multiplex PCR; TCRdb keeps in-frame clones, though not all of them. The sample includes roughly 160,000 clones, roughly 84% seen only once; the top ten take about a tenth. These data originate in a study of blood T cell repertoires in COVID-19. Overall study context: The United States, Italy and Spain were the sources of the acute and convalescent COVID-19 samples. PBMCs, B-cell-depleted T cells, or T cells were the source of the cDNA or gDNA that made up the material.

The sequence came from a man aged 70 or older with active or convalescent COVID-19. Material: peripheral blood. This sequence joins TRBV19 and TRBJ1-5, with no clear D. CDR3 protein: CASSMGGTNNQPQHF. CDR3 DNA: TGTGCCAGTAGTATGGGAGGTACCAACAATCAGCCCCAGCATTTT.